Shown below are 31 T cell receptor beta chains from a single sample sequenced in a study of response to subunit inactivated influenza vaccine. TCRdb reprocessed the RT-PCR reads with MiXCR, giving one entry per CDR3 protein. The sample includes more than 450,000 distinct CDR3 sequences, approximately 10% of them seen just once. These data were also filed under a second study, of T cells expressing NK-cell markers. Per that paper: As the method of synthesis, 5'RACE template switching with UMIs yielded TCR beta cDNA.

Sequenced material: PBMCs from blood, taken on the day of vaccination. Receptors originate from a man in his fifties who received an inactivated influenza vaccine.

The J gene is TRBJ2-7, the V gene TRBV4-3, with D possibly TRBD2 on 5 matching bases. This CDR3 spans 15 amino acids. The V gene lost 1 base and the J gene lost 5 bases, with 15 bases spanning the gap. Germline assignment: CDR1 LGHNA and CDR2 YSLEER. The CDR3 protein is CASSQAGSVLNEQYF. The CDR3 nucleotides are TGCGCCAGCAGCCAAGCGGGATCCGTCCTCAACGAGCAGTACTTC.

This clonotype was counted many times. The V and J genes are TRBV20-1 and TRBJ2-4; D is uncertain. CDR3 length equals 16 residues. V was cut by 3 bases and J by 1 base, with 16 bases left in between. CDR1 is DFQATT and CDR2 is SNEGSKA in the germline V gene (reference sequence). The DNA for the CDR3 is TGCAGTGCTAGTTCCCCGGGCAGGTCCGCCAAAAACATTCAGTACTTC. Translating gives CSASSPGRSAKNIQYF.

The V and J genes are TRBV5-1 and TRBJ2-3, with a weak D call TRBD2 (7 bases). Germline assignment: CDR1 SGHRS and CDR2 YFSETQ. The V gene lost 5 bases and the J gene lost 5 bases, with 15 bases spanning the gap. The CDR3 runs 14 residues. DNA of the CDR3: TGCGCCAGCAGGAGGGGGGGGTACGGAGATACGCAGTATTTT. The encoded protein is CASRRGGYGDTQYF.

This clonotype was observed a handful of times. This chain joins TRBV6-2 or TRBV6-3 and TRBJ2-1, with D unclear. The CDR3 is 12 residues long. V dropped 4 bases and J dropped 8 bases, with 9 bases sitting between them. CDR1 MNHEY and CDR2 SVGEGT come from the germline V gene. The CDR3 bases are TGTGCCAGCAGTTCCCCCGTCCATGAGCAGTTCTTC. This sequence encodes CASSSPVHEQFF.

Details on this clonotype: The germline gene is not matched at one end of the junction; a read error may be the cause. This sequence joins TRBV2 and TRBJ2-1, with TRBD2 identical over 13 bases. Per germline, CDR1 SNHLY and CDR2 FYNNEI. This CDR3 is built from 18 residues. This CDR3 reads CASSEGLAGSRPYNEQFF. The CDR3 DNA reads TGTGCTAGCAGTGAGGGACTAGCGGGATCCAGGCCCTACAATGAGCAGTTCTTC.

This chain connects TRBV18 to TRBJ2-6; no clear D gene. The CDR3 contains 18 residues. Germline V gene lookup returns CDR1 KGHSH and CDR2 LQKENI. The ends were cut back, 4 bases at V and 0 bases at J, with 16 bases in the middle. The CDR3 protein is CASSRSQTIISGANVLTF. In nucleotides, the CDR3 is TGTGCCAGCTCACGCTCCCAGACCATTATCTCTGGGGCCAACGTCCTGACTTTC.

This clonotype was counted between two and nine times. This rearrangement joins TRBV27 to TRBJ1-3; 8 nucleotides match TRBD1. The CDR3 spans 12 residues. Per germline, CDR1 MNHEY and CDR2 SMNVEV (reference sequence). The V segment lost 9 bases and the J segment 8 bases; nucleotides outside the gene matches: 6. The CDR3 DNA is TGTGCCAGTTCGACAGGGGACCACACCATATATTTT. Translation gives CASSTGDHTIYF.

This clonotype has a handful of counts. V usage is TRBV30 and J usage is TRBJ2-7; maybe TRBD2 (5 bases). There are 12 residues in the CDR3. The germline gives CDR1 GTSNPN, CDR2 SVGIG (reference sequence). Trimming stripped 7 bases from V and 2 bases from J, with 12 bases between. CDR3 residues: CASGRDPYEQYF. The CDR3, as DNA: TGTGCCTCCGGACGGGATCCCTACGAGCAGTACTTC.

The J gene is TRBJ1-5, the V gene TRBV20-1; D call uncertain. The CDR3 covers 14 residues. Trimming took 2 bases from V and 0 from J, leaving 8 bases between them. The V gene's germline CDR1 is DFQATT and CDR2 SNEGSKA (reference sequence). DNA of the CDR3: TGCAGTGCTAGATCGTCCTTTAGCAATCAGCCCCAGCATTTT. Translation gives CSARSSFSNQPQHF.

There are many counts of this clonotype. V and J are TRBV9 and TRBJ2-3; D unclear. The CDR3 loop spans 14 amino acids. The V gene's germline CDR1 is SGDLS and CDR2 YYNGEE. The germline V and J ends were trimmed by 4 bases and 6 bases, with 15 bases remaining between them. The CDR3 coding sequence is TGTGCCAGCAGCCCTTCCGGGCTGGGGGATACGCAGTATTTT. As protein: CASSPSGLGDTQYF.

This clonotype was detected many times. The chain joins TRBV3-1 to TRBJ2-1; 9 bases are shared with TRBD1. The CDR3 runs 15 residues. V gave up 1 base and J gave up 6 bases; unmatched junction bases: 4. Germline V gene lookup returns CDR1 LGHDT and CDR2 YNNKEL (reference sequence). The CDR3 reads CASSQGDRVGNEQFF. CDR3 DNA sequence: TGTGCCAGCAGCCAAGGGGACAGGGTAGGCAATGAGCAGTTCTTC.

This clonotype turned up a few times. The chain links TRBV30 to TRBJ2-1; 12 bases align to TRBD2. Germline V gene sequence: CDR1 GTSNPN, CDR2 SVGIG (reference sequence). V lost 3 bases to trimming and J lost 9 bases; unmatched junction nucleotides: 3. CDR3 size: 13 residues. The CDR3 spells CAWRTSGGVEQFF. The CDR3 DNA reads as TGTGCCTGGAGGACTAGCGGGGGTGTTGAGCAGTTCTTC.

The CDR3 spells CSASSGSDTQYF. The CDR3 bases are TGCAGTGCTAGTAGCGGGTCAGATACGCAGTATTTT. This chain uses TRBV20-1 with TRBJ2-3, with 7 bases matching TRBD2. Germline V gene lookup returns CDR1 DFQATT and CDR2 SNEGSKA (reference sequence). The CDR3 runs 12 residues. After removal of 3 bases from V and 4 bases from J, the junction contained 1 base not matched to a gene.

The rearrangement links TRBV12-3 or TRBV12-4 to TRBJ1-1; D gene unclear. There are 14 residues in the CDR3. Trimming took off 0 bases at V and 6 bases at J, with 11 bases between the two ends. The CDR3 coding sequence is TGTGCCAGCAGTTTAGCGGACCTAACCTCTGAAGCTTTCTTT. Residues: CASSLADLTSEAFF.

There are a few counts of this clonotype. The chain is built from TRBV20-1 and TRBJ1-4; 9 bases are shared with TRBD1. The CDR3 consists of 16 residues. Looked up from germline, CDR1 is DFQATT and CDR2 is SNEGSKA (reference sequence). V gave up 4 bases and J gave up 0 bases; unmatched junction bases: 6. CDR3 loop: CSAKTGQGTTNEKLFF. The CDR3 coding sequence is TGCAGTGCTAAAACGGGACAGGGTACAACTAATGAAAAACTGTTTTTT.

This clonotype was counted ten times or more. The rearrangement joins TRBV5-1 to TRBJ1-1, with D hard to call. This CDR3 spans 13 amino acids. Germline lookup yields CDR1 SGHRS and CDR2 YFSETQ. V was shortened by 5 bases and J by 0 bases, with 8 bases between the two germline ends. The CDR3 DNA reads as TGCGCCAGCAGAGATAGCCTGAACACTGAAGCTTTCTTT. It translates to CASRDSLNTEAFF.

The gene calls are TRBV14 and TRBJ2-5; TRBD2 matches at 9 bases. V trimming: 2 bases; J trimming: 4 bases; junction bases outside the gene matches: 8. In germline, CDR1 is SGHDN, CDR2 FVKESK. This CDR3 spans 16 amino acids. CDR3 sequence (DNA): TGTGCCAGCAGCCAAATATGGCTAGCGGGGAGAGAGACCCAGTACTTC. Translation: CASSQIWLAGRETQYF.

The CDR3 is CASSSRGAIVGQGYEQYF. CDR3 nucleotides: TGTGCCAGCAGCTCGCGAGGGGCTATTGTGGGACAGGGGTACGAGCAGTACTTC. The chain links TRBV11-2 to TRBJ2-7; 10 nucleotides agree with TRBD1. This CDR3 spans 18 amino acids. After removal of 4 bases from V and 4 bases from J, the junction contained 16 bases not matched to a gene. From germline, CDR1 is SGHAT and CDR2 FQNNGV.

There are many counts of this clonotype. The chain carries TRBV9 and TRBJ2-1, with D hard to call. The CDR3 sequence is 12 residues long. Trimming cost V 3 bases and J 5 bases, with 6 bases left between them. Germline assignment: CDR1 SGDLS and CDR2 YYNGEE. As DNA, the CDR3 is TGTGCCAGCAGCGCAACAGACAATGAGCAGTTCTTC. It encodes CASSATDNEQFF.

This clonotype was seen only a few times. This rearrangement joins TRBV5-1 to TRBJ2-5; tentative D call: TRBD1 (5 bases). CDR1 and CDR2 (germline): SGHRS, YFSETQ. Trimming stripped 0 bases from V and 1 base from J, with 10 bases between. The CDR3 length is 15 residues. This CDR3 reads CASSLGWGSQETQYF. The CDR3 nucleotides read TGCGCCAGCAGCTTGGGATGGGGCTCCCAAGAGACCCAGTACTTC.

This clonotype has at least ten counts. The chain employs TRBV6-1 and TRBJ1-4; D may be TRBD1 (5 bases). V was shortened by 6 bases and J by 8 bases, with 13 bases between the two germline ends. Germline V gene data show CDR1 as MNHNS and CDR2 as SASEGT. The CDR3 contains 13 residues. The CDR3 reads CASSQQAREKLFF. The CDR3 nucleotides are TGTGCCAGCAGCCAACAGGCGAGGGAAAAACTGTTTTTT.

The chain joins TRBV7-8 to TRBJ1-2; a possible D gene is TRBD1 (5 bases). The CDR3 is 16 residues long. Per germline, CDR1 SGHVS and CDR2 FQNEAQ. Trimming cost V 1 base and J 4 bases, with 16 bases left between them. Here the CDR3 reads CASSLGGQDGSYGYTF. DNA of the CDR3: TGTGCCAGCAGCTTAGGCGGACAAGACGGCTCCTATGGCTACACCTTC.

This chain joins TRBV4-3 and TRBJ2-5; the match to TRBD2 covers 10 bases. This CDR3 region has 15 residues. Germline-derived CDR1 and CDR2 are LGHNA and YSLEER. With 6 bases clipped from V and 5 bases from J, the junction kept 9 bases outside the gene matches. CDR3 sequence (DNA): TGCGCCAGCAGTTCCGGGACTAGCGTTTTGGAGACCCAGTACTTC. This encodes CASSSGTSVLETQYF.

The chain employs TRBV12-3 or TRBV12-4 and TRBJ1-2; 10 bases fit TRBD1. V lost 10 bases, J lost 3 bases, and 5 bases stayed unmatched. The CDR3 consists of 13 residues. The DNA for the CDR3 is TGTGCCACGGGACAGGGGTCCTACTATGGCTACACCTTC. Amino acid sequence: CATGQGSYYGYTF.

This clonotype was counted between two and nine times. This chain uses TRBV29-1 with TRBJ2-5; TRBD1 matches at 9 bases. The CDR3 is 14 amino acids. The V segment lost 4 bases and the J segment 2 bases; nucleotides outside the gene matches: 5. Germline loops: CDR1 SQVTM, CDR2 ANQGSEA. The CDR3, as DNA: TGCAGCGTTGTGTCGGACAGGGGACAAGAGACCCAGTACTTC. Translating gives CSVVSDRGQETQYF.

The genes are TRBV15 and TRBJ2-1, with unresolved D. The CDR3 is 16 amino acids. Per the germline V gene, CDR1 is LNHNV and CDR2 is YYDKDF (reference sequence). V lost 0 bases to trimming and J lost 9 bases, with 18 bases between them. CDR3 residues: CATSRDHAQSMSEQFF. The DNA for the CDR3 is TGTGCCACCAGCAGAGATCACGCCCAATCCATGAGTGAGCAGTTCTTC.

The J gene is TRBJ2-1, the V gene TRBV27, with no clear D. Trimming shortened V by 2 bases and J by 0 bases, and 11 bases separated the two germline ends. The CDR3 is 16 residues long. Germline V gene sequence: CDR1 MNHEY, CDR2 SMNVEV (reference sequence). The CDR3 reads CASSLSSSSSYNEQFF. For the CDR3, the DNA is TGTGCCAGCAGTTTAAGCAGTTCGAGCTCCTACAATGAGCAGTTCTTC.

This clonotype has a count of ten or more. This chain uses TRBV20-1 with TRBJ1-2, with 9 bases that match TRBD1. Germline V gene lookup returns CDR1 DFQATT and CDR2 SNEGSKA (reference sequence). Trimming at V came to 3 bases and at J to 5 bases, leaving 7 bases not matched to a gene. The CDR3 covers 14 residues. The CDR3 spells CSARGDRAGYGYTF. In DNA, the CDR3 is TGCAGTGCTAGGGGGGACAGGGCTGGTTATGGCTACACCTTC.

This CDR3 is CASSFDPGTAPREQYF. CDR3 DNA sequence: TGTGCCAGCAGCTTTGACCCGGGGACAGCCCCTCGCGAGCAGTACTTC. This chain joins TRBV7-2 and TRBJ2-7; TRBD1 matches at 7 bases. The germline V gene has CDR1 SGHTA and CDR2 FQGNSA. J was trimmed by 6 bases and V by 3 bases; bases with no gene match: 14. The CDR3 runs 16 residues.

The CDR3 nucleotides are TGTGCCAGCTCGGGGGGGACAGCCAATCAGCCCCAGCATTTT. Translating it yields CASSGGTANQPQHF. V gene TRBV18 combines with J gene TRBJ1-5, with 7 bases aligning to TRBD1. CDR1 is KGHSH, CDR2 LQKENI, per germline. The V and J ends lost 6 bases and 3 bases, in that order; junction bases with no gene match: 5. The CDR3 totals 14 residues.

The rearrangement joins TRBV5-1 to TRBJ2-2; D may correspond to TRBD1 or TRBD2 (6 bases each). CDR1 SGHRS and CDR2 YFSETQ come from the germline V gene. The CDR3 contains 15 residues. Trimming left V 1 base short and J 4 bases short, with 11 bases between. The DNA for the CDR3 is TGCGCCAGCAGCTTGTGGGGGGCTGGCACCGGGGAGCTGTTTTTT. Its translation: CASSLWGAGTGELFF.